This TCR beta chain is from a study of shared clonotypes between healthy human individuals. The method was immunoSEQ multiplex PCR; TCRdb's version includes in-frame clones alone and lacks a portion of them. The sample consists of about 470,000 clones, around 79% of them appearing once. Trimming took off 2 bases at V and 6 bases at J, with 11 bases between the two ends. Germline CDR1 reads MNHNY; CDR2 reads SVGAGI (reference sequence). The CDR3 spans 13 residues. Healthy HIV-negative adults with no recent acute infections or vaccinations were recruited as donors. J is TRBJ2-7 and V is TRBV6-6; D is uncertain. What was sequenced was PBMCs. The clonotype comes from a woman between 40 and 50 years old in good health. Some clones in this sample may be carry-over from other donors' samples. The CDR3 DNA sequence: TGTGCCAGCAGTTACGGGAAGGGTGTCGAGCAGTACTTC. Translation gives CASSYGKGVEQYF.